This T cell receptor (beta chain) was identified during a study of a mutant IDH1 vaccine in newly diagnosed glioma. Whole-study context: Patients were started on vaccination 4-6 weeks after radiotherapy alone, or with temozolomide cycles. Radiotherapy, temozolomide, or both had been given previously, and both were given to most.

Assay used: immunoSEQ multiplex PCR; TCRdb lists only in-frame clones, some missing. The sample records some 61,000 clones, roughly 80% being singletons. CDR1 and CDR2 from the germline V gene are SGHDT and YYEEEE. Unmatched junction bases numbered 0, after V lost 0 bases and J lost 1 base. This CDR3 region has 15 residues. As to time point: week 35, safety follow-up. Vaccine doses each comprised 300 ug of mutant IDH1 20-mer peptide, with topical imiquimod. At weeks 1, 3, 5, 7, 11, 15, 19 and 23, patients received a vaccination, eight in all. There were new WHO grade 3 or 4 astrocytomas in the donors, and these were IDH1-mutant and ATRX-lost. Concerning this clone itself: Its specificity is unknown.

The sequencing here drew on PBMCs, taken from a glioma patient whose treatment included an IDH1 peptide vaccine. The chain carries TRBV5-6 and TRBJ2-4; TRBD1 agrees at 8 bases. The TCR was taken from a man younger than 35 with glioma. CDR3 residues: CASSLGDRAKNIQYF. CDR3 DNA sequence: TGTGCCAGCAGCTTGGGGGACAGGGCCAAAAACATTCAGTACTTC.